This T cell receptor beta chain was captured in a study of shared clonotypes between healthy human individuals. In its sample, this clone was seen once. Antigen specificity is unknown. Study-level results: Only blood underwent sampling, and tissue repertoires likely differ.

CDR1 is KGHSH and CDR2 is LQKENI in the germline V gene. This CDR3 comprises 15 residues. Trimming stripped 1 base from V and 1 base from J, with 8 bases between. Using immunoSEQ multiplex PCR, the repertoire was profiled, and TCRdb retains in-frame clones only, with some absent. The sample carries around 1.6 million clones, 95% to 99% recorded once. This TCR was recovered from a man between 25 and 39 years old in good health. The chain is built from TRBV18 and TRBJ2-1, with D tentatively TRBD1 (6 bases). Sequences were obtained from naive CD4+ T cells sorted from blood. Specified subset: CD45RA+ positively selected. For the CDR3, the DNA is TGTGCCAGCTCACCACGGACAGAATCCTACAATGAGCAGTTCTTC. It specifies CASSPRTESYNEQFF.